The 16 T cell receptor beta chains below come from one sample, sequenced in a study of blood T cell repertoires in COVID-19. Assay: immunoSEQ multiplex PCR; the TCRdb copy retains only in-frame clones and omits some. This repertoire shows about 140,000 clones, 80% found once; its top ten account for approximately 3.6%. Sequencing was done on a sample of peripheral blood. These receptors were collected from a man in his sixties or seventies who had recovered from COVID-19.

This chain uses TRBV19 with TRBJ2-7; the match to TRBD1 covers 7 bases. J lost 6 bases, V lost 7 bases, and 6 bases had no gene match. This CDR3 comprises 12 residues. Germline assignment: CDR1 LNHDA and CDR2 SQIVND (reference sequence). CDR3 DNA: TGTGCCAGTACCGCAGGGGGAAGCGAGCAGTACTTC. It codes for CASTAGGSEQYF.

V usage is TRBV5-4 and J usage is TRBJ1-2; TRBD1 is a possible D gene (5 bases). Trimming shortened V by 4 bases and J by 0 bases, and 13 bases separated the two germline ends. The CDR3 consists of 15 residues. CDR1 SGHNT and CDR2 YYREEE come from the germline V gene (reference sequence). The CDR3 loop is CASSGFDSPNYGYTF. DNA of the CDR3: TGTGCCAGCAGCGGGTTCGACAGTCCTAACTATGGCTACACCTTC.

This clone was recorded only once. The J gene is TRBJ2-5, the V gene TRBV7-9; 12 positions agree with TRBD1. This CDR3 region has 15 residues. The germline gives CDR1 SEHNR, CDR2 FQNEAQ (reference sequence). Losses at the gene ends were 6 bases for V and 5 bases for J; bases not matched to a gene: 7. CDR3 sequence: CASSQGDRGPETQYF. Here the CDR3 DNA reads TGTGCCAGCAGTCAAGGGGACAGGGGGCCGGAGACCCAGTACTTC.

The genes are TRBV5-1 and TRBJ2-3, with TRBD2 identical over 10 bases. V was pared by 6 bases and J by 2 bases, with 3 bases of the junction left unmatched. The CDR3 is made up of 14 amino acids. The V gene's germline CDR1 is SGHRS and CDR2 YFSETQ. The CDR3 loop is CASKLAGITDTQYF. The CDR3 DNA sequence: TGCGCCAGCAAACTAGCGGGAATCACAGATACGCAGTATTTT.

This clone was seen a single time. V and J are TRBV28 and TRBJ1-6, with 11 bases matching TRBD1. Germline V gene data show CDR1 as MDHEN and CDR2 as SYDVKM. V trimming: 3 bases; J trimming: 9 bases; junction bases outside the gene matches: 4. The CDR3 has 15 residues. CDR3 sequence: CASSFGGQGVSPLHF. In DNA, the CDR3 is TGTGCCAGCAGTTTTGGGGGACAGGGGGTTTCACCCCTCCACTTT.

DNA of the CDR3: TGCGCCAGCTCGGGACAACCCAACTATGGCTACACCTTC. Translated: CASSGQPNYGYTF. This chain links TRBV5-1 with TRBJ1-2, with D possibly being TRBD1 (6 bases). The CDR3 length is 13 residues. V gave up 7 bases and J gave up 2 bases, with 12 bases separating them. Germline V gene lookup returns CDR1 SGHRS and CDR2 YFSETQ. The full variable domain, completed using reference TRBV5-1 and TRBJ1-2, is KAGVTQTPRYLIKTRGQQVTLSCSPISGHRSVSWYQQTPGQGLQFLFEYFSETQRNKGNFPGRFSGRQFSNSRSEMNVSTLELGDSALYLCASSGQPNYGYTFGSGTRLTVV.

This chain joins TRBV7-9 and TRBJ2-3; TRBD1 matches at 8 bases. The germline V gene has CDR1 SEHNR and CDR2 FQNEAQ (reference sequence). The CDR3 is made up of 17 amino acids. Germline trimming cut 5 bases from V and 1 base from J; bases unmatched to any gene: 11. CDR3 bases: TGTGCCAGCAGCCATCGACAGGGGTTAGGGGGCACAGATACGCAGTATTTT. Protein product: CASSHRQGLGGTDTQYF.

The chain is built from TRBV14 and TRBJ2-5, with 9 bases aligning to TRBD2. CDR1 is SGHDN and CDR2 is FVKESK in the germline V gene. V lost 1 base and J lost 1; bases outside the gene matches: 4. CDR3 size: 16 residues. The CDR3 DNA is TGTGCCAGCAGCCAAGTTCTAGCGGGGAGCCAAGAGACCCAGTACTTC. Translated: CASSQVLAGSQETQYF.

This chain connects TRBV3-1 (or the pseudogene TRBV3-2) to TRBJ2-5; maybe TRBD2 (5 bases). The germline V and J ends were trimmed by 0 bases and 5 bases, with 16 bases remaining between them. This CDR3 comprises 16 residues. Germline V gives CDR1 LGHDT, CDR2 YNNKEL (reference sequence). CDR3 in amino acids: CASSQEGRRRGETQYF. In DNA form, the CDR3 reads TGTGCCAGCAGCCAAGAAGGGAGAAGGAGAGGGGAGACCCAGTACTTC.

The chain employs TRBV4-1 and TRBJ2-1; 7 nucleotides align to TRBD1. Trimming removed 4 bases from V and 0 bases from J; junction bases left unmatched: 3. In germline, CDR1 is MGHRA, CDR2 YSYEKL. The CDR3 covers 15 residues. Here the CDR3 reads CASSPGQLSYNEQFF. The CDR3 DNA is TGCGCCAGCAGCCCGGGACAGCTCTCCTACAATGAGCAGTTCTTC.

This chain connects TRBV3-1 (or the pseudogene TRBV3-2) to TRBJ1-5, with D perhaps TRBD1 (5 bases). The CDR3 has 15 residues. The germline CDR1 and CDR2 sequences are LGHDT and YNNKEL (reference sequence). Trimming cost V 0 bases and J 9 bases, with 15 bases left between them. The CDR3: CASSQDMGPYSPQHF. The CDR3 DNA reads TGTGCCAGCAGCCAAGATATGGGGCCTTATTCGCCCCAGCATTTT.

In this sample, this clone turned up a few times. J is TRBJ2-3 and V is TRBV9; TRBD2 aligns across 9 bases. Per the germline V gene, CDR1 is SGDLS and CDR2 is YYNGEE. The CDR3 totals 16 residues. The V and J ends lost 0 bases and 5 bases, in that order; junction bases with no gene match: 7. This CDR3 is CASSVAGGRAEDTQYF. The DNA of the CDR3 is TGTGCCAGCAGCGTAGCAGGCGGGAGGGCTGAAGATACGCAGTATTTT.

The gene calls are TRBV29-1 and TRBJ1-2; 10 bases line up with TRBD1. The V segment lost 0 bases and the J segment 7 bases; nucleotides outside the gene matches: 11. CDR3 length equals 16 residues. Per the germline V gene, CDR1 is SQVTM and CDR2 is ANQGSEA. The CDR3 loop is CSVEDWLGTGDLGYTF. The DNA of the CDR3 is TGCAGCGTTGAAGATTGGCTAGGGACAGGGGACCTTGGCTACACCTTC.

The chain couples TRBV21-1 to TRBJ2-7; the table names TRBD1, a call not compared with the DNA. TRBV21-1 is labeled a pseudogene. The CDR3 covers 15 residues. The CDR3 protein is CASSSRKLQVHEQYF. CDR3 in DNA: TGTGCCAGCAGTTCCCGAAAATTACAGGTCCACGAGCAGTACTTC.

This clone showed up just once. The V and J genes are TRBV27 and TRBJ1-1; 8 bases line up with TRBD1. The V gene's germline CDR1 is MNHEY and CDR2 SMNVEV (reference sequence). The CDR3 covers 14 residues. V lost 5 bases and J lost 5; bases outside the gene matches: 7. The DNA of the CDR3 is TGTGCCAGCAGTCCGCAGGGGGCGTCGACTGAAGCTTTCTTT. This encodes CASSPQGASTEAFF.

V is TRBV19 and J is TRBJ2-1; 8 nucleotides align to TRBD2. V was clipped by 1 base and J by 0 bases; unmatched bases: 14. Germline V lookup: CDR1 LNHDA, CDR2 SQIVND (reference sequence). This CDR3 is built from 20 residues. CDR3: CASSIVWGSGNEGSYNEQFF. The CDR3 nucleotides read TGTGCCAGTAGTATAGTTTGGGGTAGCGGGAACGAGGGCTCCTACAATGAGCAGTTCTTC.